This TCR beta chain is from a study of blood T cell repertoires in COVID-19. Original data processing: Estimated nucleated cell counts came from reference gene primer amplification. Data came from immunoSEQ multiplex PCR; TCRdb stores just in-frame clones and leaves some out. D and trimming were read from the DNA, whereas the V and J calls and clone size are those reported in that table. The table has hundreds of thousands of clones, about nine tenths seen once. CDR3 length equals 14 residues. V lost 3 bases, J lost 2 bases, and 12 bases lay in between. Germline V gene data show CDR1 as SGHRS and CDR2 as YFSETQ.

V usage is TRBV5-1 and J usage is TRBJ2-7, with a tentative D call TRBD2 (5 bases). The sequenced sample was peripheral blood. The receptor's source is a woman aged 40-49 years who had recovered from COVID-19. The CDR3 DNA is TGCGCCAGCAGCTCCACGGAGGTGGCCTACGAGCAGTACTTC. This gives the protein CASSSTEVAYEQYF. Together with reference TRBV5-1 and TRBJ2-7, the CDR3 gives the full variable domain: KAGVTQTPRYLIKTRGQQVTLSCSPISGHRSVSWYQQTPGQGLQFLFEYFSETQRNKGNFPGRFSGRQFSNSRSEMNVSTLELGDSALYLCASSSTEVAYEQYFGPGTRLTVT.